The 24 T cell receptor beta chains presented below share a single source sample, sequenced in a study of blood T cell repertoires in COVID-19. Sequencing used immunoSEQ multiplex PCR; TCRdb keeps in-frame clones, though not all of them. The sample holds roughly 140,000 clones, 70% to 85% seen once. The source material was PBMCs or T cells enriched from blood (not recorded which). The receptor set was obtained from a woman aged 18 to 35 who had been exposed to COVID-19.

The chain uses TRBV29-1 and TRBJ1-2; TRBD1 aligns across 7 bases. The CDR3 spans 14 residues. Germline V gene sequence: CDR1 SQVTM, CDR2 ANQGSEA. Trimming at V came to 4 bases and at J to 0 bases, leaving 5 bases not matched to a gene. In DNA form, the CDR3 reads TGCAGCGTTGTGAAGGGACAGACTAACTATGGCTACACCTTC. Amino acid sequence: CSVVKGQTNYGYTF.

V and J are TRBV7-3 and TRBJ2-5, with a tentative D call TRBD1 (6 bases). In germline, CDR1 is SGHTA, CDR2 FQGTGA. Trimming left V 2 bases short and J 5 bases short, with 15 bases between. The CDR3 length is 15 residues. As DNA, the CDR3 is TGTGCCAGCAGCTTAGGGCCCGGGCAGGGGGAGACCCAGTACTTC. Translated, it gives CASSLGPGQGETQYF.

The J gene is TRBJ1-1, the V gene TRBV2; maybe TRBD1 (5 bases). The length of the CDR3 is 13 residues. Trimming left V 6 bases short and J 0 bases short, with 8 bases between. Germline CDR1 SNHLY, CDR2 FYNNEI. The CDR3 loop reads CASSWGMNTEAFF. CDR3 DNA sequence: TGTGCCAGCAGCTGGGGCATGAACACTGAAGCTTTCTTT.

The rearrangement joins TRBV5-1 to TRBJ2-1; D possibly corresponds to TRBD2 (5 bases). V was clipped by 1 base and J by 6 bases, with 17 bases between them. The CDR3 consists of 16 residues. The germline V gene encodes CDR1 SGHRS and CDR2 YFSETQ. CDR3 sequence reads: CASSLHSASAGNEQFF. The DNA of the CDR3 is TGCGCCAGCAGCTTGCATTCCGCGTCTGCGGGCAATGAGCAGTTCTTC.

The chain carries TRBV12-5 and TRBJ2-2, with TRBD2 identical over 9 bases. The CDR3 extends over 18 amino acids. CDR1 and CDR2 from the germline V gene are LGHNT and FRNRAP. V gave up 3 bases and J gave up 4 bases; unmatched junction bases: 12. The CDR3 loop reads CASGFASGAGGFTGELFF. In DNA, the CDR3 is TGTGCTAGTGGTTTCGCTAGTGGGGCGGGAGGGTTCACCGGGGAGCTGTTTTTT.

This chain connects TRBV27 to TRBJ1-1; possible D gene TRBD1, 5 bases. From germline, CDR1 is MNHEY and CDR2 SMNVEV (reference sequence). The CDR3 has 13 amino acids. V lost 5 bases to trimming and J lost 11 bases, with 18 bases between them. CDR3 sequence (DNA): TGTGCCAGCAGTCCCCTGGGGACTGTAGAGGCTTTCTTT. Amino acids: CASSPLGTVEAFF.

The rearrangement uses TRBV30 and TRBJ2-7; D is ambiguous. This CDR3 is 11 amino acids long. Germline CDR1 reads GTSNPN; CDR2 reads SVGIG (reference sequence). With 4 bases removed from V and 2 bases from J, the gap between germline ends came to 6 bases. CDR3 in DNA: TGTGCCTGGACCAGAACCTACGAGCAGTACTTC. Amino acids: CAWTRTYEQYF.

This clone turned up a few times. The chain recombines TRBV7-9 with TRBJ2-7; 11 nucleotides agree with TRBD2. Germline V gives CDR1 SEHNR, CDR2 FQNEAQ (reference sequence). V gave up 4 bases and J gave up 3 bases; unmatched junction bases: 8. The CDR3 consists of 16 residues. Here the CDR3 reads CASSSLSGRAYYEQYF. Written as DNA, the CDR3 is TGTGCCAGCAGCTCCCTTAGCGGGAGGGCCTACTACGAGCAGTACTTC.

In its sample, this clone was seen once. The rearrangement uses TRBV7-9 and TRBJ2-1; TRBD2 agrees at 11 bases. This CDR3 region has 14 residues. CDR1 and CDR2 from the germline V gene are SEHNR and FQNEAQ (reference sequence). V shed 8 bases and J 6 bases; nucleotides not matched to a gene: 6. CDR3 DNA sequence: TGTGCCAGCGATGTAGCGGGAGGGCTCAATGAGCAGTTCTTC. This encodes CASDVAGGLNEQFF.

This clone has more than one count but fewer than ten. This chain connects TRBV9 to TRBJ2-5, with 8 positions matching TRBD2. The ends lost 2 bases at V and 9 bases at J; junction bases unmatched: 6. Germline CDR1 reads SGDLS; CDR2 reads YYNGEE. The CDR3 is 13 residues long. The CDR3 region has the DNA TGTGCCAGCAGCGTTGGACTAGCCCGGGCCCAGTACTTC. It yields the protein CASSVGLARAQYF.

About this clone: This sample includes further DNA sequences coding for the same CDR3. In DNA, the CDR3 is TGTGCCTGGAGTGTATCTAGGAACACCGGGGAGCTGTTTTTT. It specifies CAWSVSRNTGELFF. The chain employs TRBV30 and TRBJ2-2, with D hard to call. In germline, CDR1 is GTSNPN, CDR2 SVGIG (reference sequence). Trimming stripped 0 bases from V and 1 base from J, with 6 bases between. There are 14 residues in the CDR3. The whole variable domain, remainder taken from reference TRBV30 and TRBJ2-2, is SQTIHQWPATLVQPVGSPLSLECTVEGTSNPNLYWYRQAAGRGLQLLFYSVGIGQISSEVPQNLSASRPQDRQFILSSKKLLLSDSGFYLCAWSVSRNTGELFFGEGSRLTVL.

Only one count was recorded for this clone. The CDR3 sequence is CASSRQDRSNYGYTF. DNA of the CDR3: TGCGCCAGCAGCCGTCAGGACAGGTCGAACTATGGCTACACCTTC. The J gene is TRBJ1-2, the V gene TRBV4-1; 7 nucleotides agree with TRBD1. The CDR3 loop spans 15 amino acids. V lost 4 bases and J lost 2; bases outside the gene matches: 7. Germline V gives CDR1 MGHRA, CDR2 YSYEKL.

The chain combines TRBV5-6 with TRBJ2-5, with 8 bases that match TRBD1. V was pared by 4 bases and J by 7 bases, with 12 bases of the junction left unmatched. In germline, CDR1 is SGHDT, CDR2 YYEEEE. This CDR3 has 15 residues. As DNA, the CDR3 is TGTGCCAGCAGCCAGGCGGACAGGGTTATCGGGACCCAGTACTTC. It is translated as CASSQADRVIGTQYF.

J is TRBJ1-2 and V is TRBV5-4, with 8 bases identical to TRBD1. V shed 2 bases, J shed 7 bases, and the junction held 7 bases outside the gene matches. Germline-derived CDR1 and CDR2 are SGHNT and YYREEE (reference sequence). The CDR3 spans 14 residues. As DNA, the CDR3 is TGTGCCAGCAGCTTCGACAGGGGCGATGGTGGCTACACCTTC. It encodes CASSFDRGDGGYTF.

In DNA form, the CDR3 reads TGTGCCAGCAGCCCGGGACTAGCCACAGATACGCAGTATTTT. Translated, it gives CASSPGLATDTQYF. The chain carries TRBV9 and TRBJ2-3; 9 bases align to TRBD2. This CDR3 has 14 amino acids. The ends lost 4 bases at V and 2 bases at J; junction bases unmatched: 2. CDR1 SGDLS and CDR2 YYNGEE come from the germline V gene.

In its sample, this clone was seen a few times. The chain links TRBV7-9 to TRBJ1-2, with D possibly TRBD1 on 6 matching bases. Germline CDR1 is SEHNR and CDR2 is FQNEAQ (reference sequence). Between the trimmed V and J ends, which lost 3 bases and 4 bases, there was a span of 12 bases. This CDR3 has 14 residues. CDR3 sequence: CASSFQGRFYGYTF. CDR3 sequence (DNA): TGTGCCAGCAGCTTCCAGGGGCGCTTCTATGGCTACACCTTC.

The CDR3 nucleotides read TGTGCCAGCAGTTACCCCAGCTCTGGGGCCAACGTCCTGACTTTC. This translates into CASSYPSSGANVLTF. The chain is built from TRBV6-5 and TRBJ2-6; no reliable D call. This CDR3 has 15 residues. The V end lost 2 bases, the J end lost 0 bases, and 5 bases lay between the germline ends. Germline CDR1 is MNHEY and CDR2 is SVGAGI.

This rearrangement joins TRBV6-5 to TRBJ1-1; D call uncertain. CDR1 and CDR2 from the germline V gene are MNHEY and SVGAGI. The CDR3 loop spans 14 amino acids. V gave up 4 bases and J gave up 4 bases, with 13 bases separating them. The CDR3 bases are TGTGCCAGCAGTTCGGCGGTTCGGGGCACTGAAGCTTTCTTT. Protein product: CASSSAVRGTEAFF.

V gene TRBV12-5 combines with J gene TRBJ1-3, with TRBD1 matching over 7 bases. V lost 4 bases and J lost 7; bases outside the gene matches: 16. The CDR3 has 17 amino acids. Germline CDR1 is LGHNT and CDR2 is FRNRAP. The CDR3: CASGSISRGDSANTIYF. The CDR3 DNA follows: TGTGCTAGTGGTTCGATTTCCCGCGGGGACAGCGCGAACACCATATATTTT.

This clone was recorded only once. The gene calls are TRBV19 and TRBJ1-5; TRBD1 agrees at 12 bases. Trimming at V came to 0 bases and at J to 0 bases, leaving 3 bases not matched to a gene. The CDR3 sequence is 18 residues long. CDR1 and CDR2 (germline): LNHDA, SQIVND (reference sequence). Here the CDR3 DNA reads TGTGCCAGTAGTATAGAGGGACAGGGGGCGCATAGCAATCAGCCCCAGCATTTT. Amino acids: CASSIEGQGAHSNQPQHF. Complete variable domain (other parts from reference TRBV19 and TRBJ1-5): DGGITQSPKYLFRKEGQNVTLSCEQNLNHDAMYWYRQDPGQGLRLIYYSQIVNDFQKGDIAEGYSVSREKKESFPLTVTSAQKNPTAFYLCASSIEGQGAHSNQPQHFGDGTRLSIL.

The V call is TRBV6-5, the J call TRBJ2-7, with D perhaps TRBD2 (6 bases). The CDR3 has 15 amino acids. Germline V gene lookup returns CDR1 MNHEY and CDR2 SVGAGI. Trimming cost V 8 bases and J 2 bases, with 19 bases left between them. CDR3 in DNA: TGTGCCAGCCTTTACGCAGGGAGGTCCACCTACGAGCAGTACTTC. Protein product: CASLYAGRSTYEQYF.

This chain joins TRBV27 and TRBJ2-1; 9 positions agree with TRBD2. Germline V CDR1 and CDR2: MNHEY, SMNVEV (reference sequence). The CDR3 totals 15 residues. Trimming at V came to 5 bases and at J to 10 bases, leaving 12 bases not matched to a gene. CDR3 sequence: CASSPLAGVQSEQFF. The CDR3 nucleotides are TGTGCCAGCAGTCCATTAGCGGGAGTACAATCGGAGCAGTTCTTC.

CDR3: CASSYDRGHNTEAFF. The DNA of the CDR3 is TGTGCCAGCAGTTACGACCGAGGACACAACACTGAAGCTTTCTTT. The chain employs TRBV6-5 and TRBJ1-1; D might be TRBD1 (5 bases). The CDR3 runs 15 residues. V was pared by 2 bases and J by 2 bases, with 12 bases between. Germline assignment: CDR1 MNHEY and CDR2 SVGAGI.

V gene TRBV4-3 combines with J gene TRBJ2-1; tentative D call: TRBD1 (6 bases). The ends were cut back, 2 bases at V and 10 bases at J, with 9 bases in the middle. Germline CDR1 LGHNA, CDR2 YSLEER. The CDR3 totals 12 residues. The CDR3 here is CASSQSGEEQFF. The CDR3 coding sequence is TGCGCCAGCAGCCAATCAGGGGAGGAGCAGTTCTTC.